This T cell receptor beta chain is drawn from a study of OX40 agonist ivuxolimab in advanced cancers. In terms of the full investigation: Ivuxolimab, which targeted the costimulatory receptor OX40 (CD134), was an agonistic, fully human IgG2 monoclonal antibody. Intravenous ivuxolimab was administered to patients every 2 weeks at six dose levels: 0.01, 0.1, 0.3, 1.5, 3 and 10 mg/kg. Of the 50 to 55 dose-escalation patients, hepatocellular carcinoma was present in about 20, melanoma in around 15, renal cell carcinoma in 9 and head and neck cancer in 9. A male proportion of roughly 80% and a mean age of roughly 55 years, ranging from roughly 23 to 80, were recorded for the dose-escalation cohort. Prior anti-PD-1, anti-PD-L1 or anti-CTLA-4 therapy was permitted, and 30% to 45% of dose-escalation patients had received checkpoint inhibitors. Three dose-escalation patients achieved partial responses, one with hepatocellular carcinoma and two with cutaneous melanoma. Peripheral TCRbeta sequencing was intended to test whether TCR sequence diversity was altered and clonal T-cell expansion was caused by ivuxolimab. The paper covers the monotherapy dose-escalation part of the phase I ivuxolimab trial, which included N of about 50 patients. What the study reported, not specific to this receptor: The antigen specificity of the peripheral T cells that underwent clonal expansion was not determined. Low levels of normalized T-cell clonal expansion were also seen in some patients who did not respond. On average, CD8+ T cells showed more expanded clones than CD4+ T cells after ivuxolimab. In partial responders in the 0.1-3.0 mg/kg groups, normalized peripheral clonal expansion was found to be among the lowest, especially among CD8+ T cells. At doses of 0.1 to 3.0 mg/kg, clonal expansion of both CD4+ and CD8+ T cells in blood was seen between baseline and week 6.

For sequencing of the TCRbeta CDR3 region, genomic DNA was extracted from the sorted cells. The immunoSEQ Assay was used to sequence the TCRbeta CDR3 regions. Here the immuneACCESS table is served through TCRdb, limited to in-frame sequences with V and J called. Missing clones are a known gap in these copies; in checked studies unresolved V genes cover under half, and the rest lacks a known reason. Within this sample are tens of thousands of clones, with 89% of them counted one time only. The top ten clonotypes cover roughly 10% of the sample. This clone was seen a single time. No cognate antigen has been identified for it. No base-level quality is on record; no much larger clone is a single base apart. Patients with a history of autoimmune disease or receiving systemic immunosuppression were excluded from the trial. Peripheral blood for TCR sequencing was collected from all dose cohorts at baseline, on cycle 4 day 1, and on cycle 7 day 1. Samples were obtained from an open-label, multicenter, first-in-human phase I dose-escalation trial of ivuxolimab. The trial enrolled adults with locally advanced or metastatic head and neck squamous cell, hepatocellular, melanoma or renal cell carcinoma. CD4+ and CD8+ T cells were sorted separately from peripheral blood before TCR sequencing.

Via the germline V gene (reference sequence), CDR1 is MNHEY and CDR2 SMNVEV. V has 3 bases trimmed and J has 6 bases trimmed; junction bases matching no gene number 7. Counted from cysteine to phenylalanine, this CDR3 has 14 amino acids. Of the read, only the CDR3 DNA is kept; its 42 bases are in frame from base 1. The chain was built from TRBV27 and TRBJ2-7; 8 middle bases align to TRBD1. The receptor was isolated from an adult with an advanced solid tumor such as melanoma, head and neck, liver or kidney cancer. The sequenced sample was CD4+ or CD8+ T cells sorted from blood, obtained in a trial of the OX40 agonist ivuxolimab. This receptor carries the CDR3 CASSLGPRGPEQYF. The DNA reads TGTGCCAGCAGTTTGGGTCCCAGGGGGCCCGAGCAGTACTTC.